This record concerns one TCR beta chain sequence. The antigen remains unidentified. This specimen belongs to a study of graft-versus-host responses after intestinal transplantation. Sequencing used immunoSEQ multiplex PCR; TCRdb keeps in-frame clones, though not all of them. The sample gives about 90,000 clones, around 93% of which show up once; about 1.1% is in the top ten. Germline CDR1 reads SGDLS; CDR2 reads YYNGEE. This CDR3 has 15 residues. Trimming cost V 3 bases and J 0 bases; bases outside gene matches: 3. This chain joins TRBV9 and TRBJ2-1; 7 bases map to TRBD2. The sequence was obtained from a human donor who was the organ donor for an intestinal transplant. This sample comprised unstimulated CD8+ T cells sorted from spleen or lymph node cells, obtained before transplant. The DNA of the CDR3 is TGTGCCAGCAGCGGGGGGGGGAACTCCTACAATGAGCAGTTCTTC. It specifies CASSGGGNSYNEQFF.